The rows below give T cell receptor beta chains drawn from one sample of a study of control samples from healthy donors and cancer patients. Assay used: immunoSEQ multiplex PCR; TCRdb lists only in-frame clones, some missing. Seen in this sample are around 190,000 clones; the ten most common clones hold 2% to 2.5%. Material for sequencing was blood. Every receptor here comes from a woman aged 25 to 39 in good health. Both conserved end residues are part of each CDR3. The order of the fields is J gene, D gene, V gene, CDR3 DNA, CDR3 protein. The D gene is left open where the match is weak.

j_gene: TRBJ1-1; d_gene: NA; v_gene: TRBV6-5; CDR3nt: TGTGCCAGCAGCAGCCGGGGGGCAGGGAACACTGAAGCTTTCTTT; CDR3aa: CASSSRGAGNTEAFF
j_gene: TRBJ2-4; d_gene: TRBD2; v_gene: TRBV9; CDR3nt: TGTGCCAGCAGCGCGTCTCGGGGGGGTCTAAACATTCAGTACTTC; CDR3aa: CASSASRGGLNIQYF
j_gene: TRBJ1-5; d_gene: TRBD1; v_gene: TRBV6-1; CDR3nt: TGTGCCAGCAGTGAACCGGACAGGGGGCTCTCTGGACAGCCCCAGCATTTT; CDR3aa: CASSEPDRGLSGQPQHF
j_gene: TRBJ2-7; d_gene: NA; v_gene: TRBV9; CDR3nt: TGTGCCAGCAGCGTAGGCGGGACTCTTTCCTACGAGCAGTACTTC; CDR3aa: CASSVGGTLSYEQYF
j_gene: TRBJ2-7; d_gene: NA; v_gene: TRBV12-3/TRBV12-4; CDR3nt: TGTGCCAGCAGTCCCAACTTCTACGAGCAGTACTTC; CDR3aa: CASSPNFYEQYF
j_gene: TRBJ1-1; d_gene: NA; v_gene: TRBV2; CDR3nt: TGTGCCAGCTGTTGGGTGAACACTGAAGCTTTCTTT; CDR3aa: CASCWVNTEAFF
j_gene: TRBJ1-1; d_gene: NA; v_gene: TRBV5-4; CDR3nt: TGTGCCAGCAGACGTATGGGGGGAGACACTGAAGCTTTCTTT; CDR3aa: CASRRMGGDTEAFF
j_gene: TRBJ2-3; d_gene: NA; v_gene: TRBV19; CDR3nt: TGTGCCAGTAGTATAGGGGGGACATCCCGACCCCTTACGCAGTATTTT; CDR3aa: CASSIGGTSRPLTQYF
j_gene: TRBJ1-1; d_gene: NA; v_gene: TRBV27; CDR3nt: TGTGCCAGCAGTCGGGGTTCTTCAGCTTTCTTT; CDR3aa: CASSRGSSAFF
j_gene: TRBJ2-7; d_gene: NA; v_gene: TRBV5-1; CDR3nt: TGCGCCAGCAGCCTCTTCCCCCCCACGAATCCGAGCTCCTACGAGCAGTACTTC; CDR3aa: CASSLFPPTNPSSYEQYF
j_gene: TRBJ2-5; d_gene: TRBD1; v_gene: TRBV5-4; CDR3nt: TGTGCCAGCAGCCCGGACAGGGAGACCCAGTACTTC; CDR3aa: CASSPDRETQYF
j_gene: TRBJ1-6; d_gene: NA; v_gene: TRBV7-9; CDR3nt: TGTGCCAGCAGCGAAACAGGTGCTAATTCACCCCTCCACTTT; CDR3aa: CASSETGANSPLHF
j_gene: TRBJ1-6; d_gene: NA; v_gene: TRBV20-1; CDR3nt: TGCAGTGCTAGTGTGTGGGCGGCGGATTCACCCCTCCACTTT; CDR3aa: CSASVWAADSPLHF
j_gene: TRBJ1-5; d_gene: NA; v_gene: TRBV5-5; CDR3nt: TGTGCCAGCAGCTTTTTTACGAGGGATCAGCCCCAGCATTTT; CDR3aa: CASSFFTRDQPQHF
j_gene: TRBJ2-1; d_gene: NA; v_gene: TRBV27; CDR3nt: TGTGCCAGCAGGGACACTAGTAATGAGCAGTTCTTC; CDR3aa: CASRDTSNEQFF
j_gene: TRBJ2-5; d_gene: NA; v_gene: TRBV5-1; CDR3nt: TGCGCCAGCAGCACTGGAGGTGTAGTGCAAGAGACCCAGTACTTC; CDR3aa: CASSTGGVVQETQYF
j_gene: TRBJ1-2; d_gene: NA; v_gene: TRBV11-3; CDR3nt: TGTGCCAGTCGGTCTGGGGTTGATGGCTACACCTTC; CDR3aa: CASRSGVDGYTF